The source of this T cell receptor (beta chain) is a study of identical twins. Between the trimmed V and J ends, which lost 0 bases and 2 bases, there was a span of 13 bases. This CDR3 has 15 amino acids. The germline V gene encodes CDR1 DFQATT and CDR2 SNEGSKA (reference sequence). This clonotype was detected only a few times. Its antigen remains unidentified. Broader study findings: Beta out-of-frame sequences showed weaker excess sharing between twins. It was out-of-frame TCR alpha sharing in monozygotic twins that models underestimated.

TCRdb ran MiXCR on the 5' RACE reads and lists one entry per CDR3 protein. The table has about 730,000 distinct CDR3 sequences, around 21% seen once. These data were also filed under a second study, of T cells expressing NK-cell markers. Per that paper: The authors derived TCR beta repertoires from sorted CD3+CD56+NKG2C+, CD3+CD56+NKG2C- and CD3+CD56-NKG2C+ T cells. Uncertainty persisted over the HCMV specificity of expanded NKG2C+ T cell clones.

Specimen: PBMCs. The J gene is TRBJ2-5, the V gene TRBV20-1; D uncertain. This TCR was recovered from a woman aged 18-29 years in good health. Here the CDR3 reads CSARDLRGEQETQYF. In nucleotides, the CDR3 is TGCAGTGCTAGAGATCTGCGCGGAGAGCAAGAGACCCAGTACTTC.